The 20 T cell receptor beta chains below all came from one sample that was sequenced in a study of response to subunit inactivated influenza vaccine. Via MiXCR, TCRdb re-called the RT-PCR reads, giving one row per CDR3 protein. The table records around 850,000 distinct CDR3 sequences, around a sixth of them present only once. The specimen was PBMCs from blood, collected roughly 5 days after vaccination. These receptor sequences come from a man aged 45-65 years who received an inactivated influenza vaccine.

Comment on this clonotype: It is likely a read error, because the conserved phenylalanine at the end of the CDR3 is missing. Because the CDR3's place on the DNA is in doubt, the DNA is left out and the CDR3 is given as listed by TCRdb. The gene calls are TRBV11-3 and TRBJ2-1. The CDR3 comprises 9 residues, both ends counted. Germline CDR1 SGHNT, CDR2 YENEEA. CDR3 amino acids: CASSLAAVS.

This clonotype was counted between two and nine times. This sequence joins TRBV9 and TRBJ2-1; 9 nucleotides align to TRBD2. The trim removed 0 bases at V and 9 bases at J, leaving 7 bases unmatched. This CDR3 contains 15 residues. The germline gives CDR1 SGDLS, CDR2 YYNGEE. In DNA form, the CDR3 reads TGTGCCAGCAGCGTAGGGCGGGAGGGCCGCGGTGAGCAGTTCTTC. The encoded protein is CASSVGREGRGEQFF.

The table lists this clonotype with many counts. The V gene is TRBV10-3, the J gene TRBJ1-2; D is possibly TRBD1 (6 bases). Trimming removed 0 bases from V and 5 bases from J, with 13 bases in between. CDR3 size: 15 residues. The germline V gene encodes CDR1 ENHRY and CDR2 SYGVKD. Here the CDR3 DNA reads TGTGCCATCAGTGAGTCGTCGGGGGGCCTTTATGGCTACACCTTC. Encoded protein: CAISESSGGLYGYTF.

The genes are TRBV10-1 and TRBJ2-5; 9 nucleotides line up with TRBD2. The CDR3 consists of 16 residues. The V segment lost 4 bases and the J segment 1 base; nucleotides outside the gene matches: 7. The germline gives CDR1 WNHNN, CDR2 SYGVQD (reference sequence). This CDR3 is CASSASSGGSQETQYF. The DNA for the CDR3 is TGCGCCAGCAGTGCGAGCAGCGGGGGGTCCCAAGAGACCCAGTACTTC.

The V gene is TRBV20-1, the J gene TRBJ2-3, with 9 bases lining up with TRBD2. Germline V gene lookup returns CDR1 DFQATT and CDR2 SNEGSKA (reference sequence). V lost 0 bases and J lost 2; bases outside the gene matches: 6. This CDR3 has 16 amino acids. The CDR3 reads CSARDPLAGHTDTQYF. CDR3 DNA sequence: TGCAGTGCTAGAGATCCCCTAGCGGGACACACAGATACGCAGTATTTT.

In its sample, this clonotype was seen a few times. This rearrangement joins TRBV18 to TRBJ2-3; 7 bases fit TRBD2. V was clipped by 2 bases and J by 6 bases; unmatched bases: 8. This CDR3 has 15 residues. The V gene's germline CDR1 is KGHSH and CDR2 LQKENI. The CDR3 nucleotides are TGTGCCAGCTCACCAAGGCGGGGGAGAACGGATACGCAGTATTTT. The encoded protein is CASSPRRGRTDTQYF.

This clonotype was recorded at least ten times. V usage is TRBV12-3 or TRBV12-4 and J usage is TRBJ2-5; D uncertain. V was trimmed by 6 bases and J by 2 bases, leaving 13 bases between them. CDR3 length: 14 residues. CDR3 sequence reads: CASSQRRRQETQYF. The CDR3 region has the DNA TGTGCCAGCAGCCAACGGCGCCGACAAGAGACCCAGTACTTC.

This clonotype appeared a few times. The chain is built from TRBV9 and TRBJ2-1, with TRBD2 matching 7 bases. The CDR3 loop spans 15 amino acids. J gave up 4 bases and V 0 bases, and 4 bases lay outside the gene matches. Germline V gives CDR1 SGDLS, CDR2 YYNGEE. This chain's CDR3 is CASSVDGLGYNEQFF. The CDR3 DNA is TGTGCCAGCAGCGTAGATGGACTAGGATACAATGAGCAGTTCTTC.

The rearrangement uses TRBV6-2 or TRBV6-3 and TRBJ2-1; perhaps TRBD2 as D (5 bases). Trimming pared 8 bases from V and 4 bases from J, leaving 12 bases between. Germline loops: CDR1 MNHEY, CDR2 SVGEGT. This CDR3 has 13 amino acids. DNA for the CDR3: TGTGCCAGCCGCGGGCGGAATTACAATGAGCAGTTCTTC. This encodes CASRGRNYNEQFF.

This clonotype was recorded only once. The rearrangement links TRBV5-1 to TRBJ2-5, with a weak D call TRBD1 (5 bases). Trimming removed 4 bases from V and 5 bases from J, with 21 bases in between. The CDR3 consists of 16 residues. Germline CDR1 is SGHRS and CDR2 is YFSETQ. DNA for the CDR3: TGCGCCAGCAGCCCGCGGACACAATCCCTCATCGAGACCCAGTACTTC. Its protein product is CASSPRTQSLIETQYF.

The V gene is TRBV6-1, the J gene TRBJ2-2; TRBD2 matches at 7 bases. J was trimmed by 1 base and V by 6 bases; bases with no gene match: 8. CDR1 MNHNS and CDR2 SASEGT come from the germline V gene. The CDR3 sequence is 16 residues long. The CDR3, as DNA: TGTGCCAGCAGCCGTTGGGGGAGGGGGAACACCGGGGAGCTGTTTTTT. Its translation is CASSRWGRGNTGELFF.

This clonotype was detected many times. The chain is built from TRBV20-1 and TRBJ1-5; D gene uncertain. V was trimmed by 7 bases and J by 2 bases, leaving 12 bases between them. This CDR3 is built from 13 residues. Germline V CDR1 and CDR2: DFQATT, SNEGSKA (reference sequence). CDR3 DNA: TGCAGTGTCCTTACCGGAGGCAATCAGCCCCAGCATTTT. Translating gives CSVLTGGNQPQHF.

The chain combines TRBV20-1 with TRBJ2-7; no clear D gene. This CDR3 is built from 13 residues. Between the trimmed V and J ends, which lost 1 base and 1 base, there was a span of 8 bases. Germline assignment: CDR1 DFQATT and CDR2 SNEGSKA (reference sequence). DNA for the CDR3: TGCAGTGCTAGAGGACTGATATCCTACGAGCAGTACTTC. Its translation is CSARGLISYEQYF.

The rearrangement joins TRBV20-1 to TRBJ1-5, with D possibly matching TRBD1 (6 bases). CDR3 size: 11 residues. Germline V lookup: CDR1 DFQATT, CDR2 SNEGSKA (reference sequence). Deletions cut 4 bases from V and 8 bases from J, with 9 bases between. CDR3 amino acids: CSATRTEPQHF. DNA for the CDR3: TGCAGTGCTACCCGGACAGAGCCCCAGCATTTT.

V is TRBV4-3 and J is TRBJ2-4; D gene unclear. The V end was cut by 0 bases, the J end by 1 base, with 16 bases between. The CDR3 runs 18 residues. CDR1 is LGHNA and CDR2 is YSLEER in the germline V gene. CDR3 sequence reads: CASSQENQGWMAKNIQYF. Here the CDR3 DNA reads TGCGCCAGCAGCCAAGAGAACCAAGGGTGGATGGCCAAAAACATTCAGTACTTC.

This clonotype has a handful of counts. This chain links TRBV7-2 with TRBJ2-7, with D possibly being TRBD1 or TRBD2 (5 bases each). From germline, CDR1 is SGHTA and CDR2 FQGNSA. Trimming removed 4 bases from V and 10 bases from J, with 14 bases in between. This CDR3 spans 12 amino acids. CDR3 bases: TGTGCCAGCAGCTCCCGTTCGGGGCAACAGTACTTC. It encodes CASSSRSGQQYF. Using reference TRBV7-2 and TRBJ2-7 for the parts outside the CDR3, the full variable domain is GAGVSQSPSNKVTEKGKDVELRCDPISGHTALYWYRQSLGQGLEFLIYFQGNSAPDKSGLPSDRFSAERTGGSVSTLTIQRTQQEDSAVYLCASSSRSGQQYFGPGTRLTVT.

This clonotype was seen only a few times. The V and J genes are TRBV20-1 and TRBJ1-5, with 8 bases identical to TRBD1. Per germline, CDR1 DFQATT and CDR2 SNEGSKA (reference sequence). The CDR3 consists of 13 residues. V was clipped by 8 bases and J by 4 bases; unmatched bases: 7. Written as DNA, the CDR3 is TGCAGTTACGCTCAGGGGGCTAATCAGCCCCAGCATTTT. Its translation is CSYAQGANQPQHF.

This clonotype has more than one count but fewer than ten. This chain joins TRBV20-1 and TRBJ2-4, with 8 nucleotides matching TRBD2. Germline loops: CDR1 DFQATT, CDR2 SNEGSKA (reference sequence). V gave up 6 bases and J gave up 8 bases; unmatched junction bases: 6. The CDR3 has 12 amino acids. As DNA, the CDR3 is TGCAGTGCAAAGCGGGAGCGGGACATTCAGTACTTC. This gives the protein CSAKRERDIQYF.

V is TRBV28 and J is TRBJ2-3, with a weak D call TRBD2 (6 bases). The CDR3 is made up of 15 amino acids. Germline V gives CDR1 MDHEN, CDR2 SYDVKM. V gave up 6 bases and J gave up 4 bases, with 17 bases separating them. The CDR3 DNA sequence: TGTGCCAGCAGCCCGTCCTATGGCGGGGCAGATACGCAGTATTTT. This encodes CASSPSYGGADTQYF.

This rearrangement joins TRBV12-3 or TRBV12-4 to TRBJ1-5; D unclear. V lost 3 bases to trimming and J lost 8 bases, with 11 bases between them. The CDR3 spans 13 residues. The CDR3 loop is CASSLARFEPQHF. CDR3 nucleotide sequence: TGTGCCAGCAGTTTGGCCCGATTTGAGCCCCAGCATTTT.